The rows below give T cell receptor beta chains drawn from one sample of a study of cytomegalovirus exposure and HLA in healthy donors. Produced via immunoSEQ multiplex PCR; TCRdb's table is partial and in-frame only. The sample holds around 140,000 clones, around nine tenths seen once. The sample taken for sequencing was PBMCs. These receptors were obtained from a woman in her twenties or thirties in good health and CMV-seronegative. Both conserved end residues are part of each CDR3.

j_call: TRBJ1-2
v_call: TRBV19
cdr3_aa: CASSSQGVYGYTF

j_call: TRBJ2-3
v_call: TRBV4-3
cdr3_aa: CASSQDPRTSGRAGGADTQYF

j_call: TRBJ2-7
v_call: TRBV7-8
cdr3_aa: CASSSQGGEQYF

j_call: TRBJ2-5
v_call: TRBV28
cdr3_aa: CASSPGLGQETQYF

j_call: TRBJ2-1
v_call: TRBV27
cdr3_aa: CASSLSRRRGGNEQFF

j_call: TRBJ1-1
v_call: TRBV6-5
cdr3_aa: CASRRQGAGTEAFF

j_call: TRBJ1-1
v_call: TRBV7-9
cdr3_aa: CASSLIGAEAFF

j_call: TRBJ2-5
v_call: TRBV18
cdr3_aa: CASSPFDGLAQETQYF

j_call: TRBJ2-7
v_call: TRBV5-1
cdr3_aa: CASSMGLAGSYEQYF

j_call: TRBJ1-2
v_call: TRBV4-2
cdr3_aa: CASSQVSGGNYGYTF

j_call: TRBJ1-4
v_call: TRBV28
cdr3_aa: CATRTRRREKLFF

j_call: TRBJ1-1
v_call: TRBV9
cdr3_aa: CASSGQGAGVAFF

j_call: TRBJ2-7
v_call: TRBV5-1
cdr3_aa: CASSLAPRGGTSGGHEQYF

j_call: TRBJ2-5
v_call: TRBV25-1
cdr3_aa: CASSEAGGLQYF

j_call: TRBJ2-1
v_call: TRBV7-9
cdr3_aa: CASSLQQGTEQFF

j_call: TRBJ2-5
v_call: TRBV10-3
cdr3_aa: CAISESGEETQYF

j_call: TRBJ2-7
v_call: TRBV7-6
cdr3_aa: CASSLGEAGVTYEQYF

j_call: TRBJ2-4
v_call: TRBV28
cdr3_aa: CASINSVDREMVAKNIQYF

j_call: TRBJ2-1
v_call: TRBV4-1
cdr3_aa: CASSRILADNEQFF

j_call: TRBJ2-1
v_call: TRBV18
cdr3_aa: CASSPPGWERGANEQFF

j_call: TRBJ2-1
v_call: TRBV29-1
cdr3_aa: CSVDRGRTYNEQFF

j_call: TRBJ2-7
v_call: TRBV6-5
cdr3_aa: CASSYSGRQYF

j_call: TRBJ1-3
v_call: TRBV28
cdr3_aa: CASNVRGNTIYF

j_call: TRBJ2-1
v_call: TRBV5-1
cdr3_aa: CASSFPIQRTSSYNEQFF

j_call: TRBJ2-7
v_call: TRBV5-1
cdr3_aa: CASRTGGAYEQYF

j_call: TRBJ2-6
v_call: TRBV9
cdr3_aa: CASSFRAGANVLTF

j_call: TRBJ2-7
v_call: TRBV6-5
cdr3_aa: CASSYSTSPSYEQYF

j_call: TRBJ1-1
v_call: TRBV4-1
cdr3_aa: CASSPWDRFATNTEAFF

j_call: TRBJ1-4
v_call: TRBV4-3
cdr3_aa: CASSPLGGENEKLFF

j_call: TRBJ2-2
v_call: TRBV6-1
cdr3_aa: CASSVDRGRAGELFF

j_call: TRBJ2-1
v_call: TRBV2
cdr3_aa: CASSNGGGGFF

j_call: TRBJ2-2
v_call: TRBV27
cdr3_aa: CASSYGQGDGVTGELFF

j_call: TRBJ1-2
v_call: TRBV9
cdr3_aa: CASRRIDRGGHGYTF

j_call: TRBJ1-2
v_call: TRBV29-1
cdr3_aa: CSVAGQGSNYGYTF

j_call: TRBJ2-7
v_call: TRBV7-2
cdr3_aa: CASSLLPERSYEQYF

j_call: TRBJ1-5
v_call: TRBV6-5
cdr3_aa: CASSFGQGIRPQHF

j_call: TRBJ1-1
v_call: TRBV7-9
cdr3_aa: CASSLETGGWYTEAFF

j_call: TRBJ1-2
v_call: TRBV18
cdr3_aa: CASFRDRESYGYTF

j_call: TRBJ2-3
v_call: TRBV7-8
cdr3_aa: CASSIGTSGGAGSDTQYF

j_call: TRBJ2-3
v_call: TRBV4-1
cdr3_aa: CASSPLSGRALTDTQYF

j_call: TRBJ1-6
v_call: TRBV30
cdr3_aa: CAWKSSYNSPLHF

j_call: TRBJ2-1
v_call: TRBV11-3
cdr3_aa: CASSLGQGSDNEQFF

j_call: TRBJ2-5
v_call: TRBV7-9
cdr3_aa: CASSLGPGTGMPQYF

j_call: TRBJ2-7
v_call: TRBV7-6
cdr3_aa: CASSSGPRGSYEQYF

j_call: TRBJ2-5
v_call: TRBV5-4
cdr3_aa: CASSLDGTRIQETQYF

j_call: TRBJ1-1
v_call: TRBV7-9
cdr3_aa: CASSLGAGNTEAFF

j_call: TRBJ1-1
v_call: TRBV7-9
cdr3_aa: CASSPSPVGATEAFF

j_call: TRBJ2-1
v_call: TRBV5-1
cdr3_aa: CASSLGAGGPNEQFF

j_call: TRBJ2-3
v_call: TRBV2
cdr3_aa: CAGYMTSGGTDTQYF

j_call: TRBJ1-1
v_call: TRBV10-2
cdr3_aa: CASRRSMGQLNTEAFF

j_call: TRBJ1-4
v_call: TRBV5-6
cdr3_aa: CASSSYGATNEKLFF